The entry below describes one T cell receptor (beta chain). Trimming at V came to 7 bases and at J to 0 bases, leaving 6 bases not matched to a gene. Per the germline V gene, CDR1 is ENHRY and CDR2 is SYGVKD. CDR3 size: 15 residues. Using immunoSEQ multiplex PCR, the repertoire was profiled, and TCRdb retains in-frame clones only, with some absent. The data hold about 110,000 clones, with around four fifths observed a single time. The data are from a study of blood T cell repertoires in COVID-19. The chain uses TRBV10-3 and TRBJ1-2, with TRBD1 matching 9 bases. Specimen: peripheral blood. The receptor comes from a woman aged 60-70 years with acute or convalescent COVID-19. CDR3 in amino acids: CAIKTGGAANYGYTF. The CDR3, as DNA: TGTGCCATCAAAACAGGGGGCGCGGCTAACTATGGCTACACCTTC.